This TCR beta chain was sequenced during a study of shared clonotypes between healthy human individuals. The repertoire was sequenced with immunoSEQ multiplex PCR; TCRdb's copy has only in-frame clones and lacks some. The sample shows 170,000 or so clones, 60% to 75% of them seen only once. The CDR3 sequence is 15 residues long. The germline V gene has CDR1 MDHEN and CDR2 SYDVKM. V was pared by 2 bases and J by 0 bases, with 10 bases between. Sequenced sample: memory CD4+ T cells sorted from blood. Subset described: CD45RA-negative fraction. This clonotype was obtained from a man aged 25 to 45 in good health. The chain is built from TRBV28 and TRBJ1-1; D gene ambiguous. As DNA, the CDR3 is TGTGCCAGCAGTTTAGGTACGGTCATGAACACTGAAGCTTTCTTT. Encoded protein: CASSLGTVMNTEAFF.